This TCR beta chain appears in the sequencing data of a study of identical twins. TCRdb re-analysed the 5' RACE reads in MiXCR, keeping a single row per CDR3 protein. The sample gives some 1,700,000 distinct CDR3 sequences, roughly 35% of which show up once; roughly 0.3% is in the top ten. This CDR3 is 15 amino acids long. CDR1 and CDR2 from the germline V gene are MGHDK and SYGVNS. The genes are TRBV25-1 and TRBJ2-1, with D hard to call. The DNA matches TRBJ2-7 better at its end, which makes the J call doubtful. The source of this sequence is a newborn girl in good health. Material for sequencing was cord blood. For the CDR3, the DNA is TGTGCCAGCAGTGAATCCAGGAGCTCCTACAATGAGCAGTACTTC. Translated, it gives CASSESRSSYNEQYF.